The 15 T cell receptor beta chains listed next were all sequenced from one sample in a study of cytomegalovirus exposure and HLA in healthy donors. Only in-frame clones appear in the TCRdb table, and some are missing; sequencing was by immunoSEQ multiplex PCR. The data show about 38,000 clones, with 90% to 95% seen just once and about 3% held by the top ten. Sequenced sample: PBMCs. These receptors were taken from a man aged 18 to 29 in good health and CMV-seronegative.

The V call is TRBV11-2, the J call TRBJ2-2, with 8 bases matching TRBD2. CDR3 length: 17 amino acids. Germline-derived CDR1 and CDR2 are SGHAT and FQNNGV. V trimming: 1 base; J trimming: 5 bases; junction bases outside the gene matches: 9. CDR3 sequence reads: CASSLGSGTRDTGELFF. The DNA for the CDR3 is TGTGCCAGCAGCTTAGGCTCCGGGACTAGAGATACCGGGGAGCTGTTTTTT.

The rearrangement joins TRBV21-1 to TRBJ1-4. TRBV21-1 is shown as a pseudogene. The length of the CDR3 is 13 residues. The DNA of the CDR3 is TGTGCCAGCAGGGAGAGAAAAGATGAAAAACTGTTTTTT. Amino acids: CASRERKDEKLFF.

The gene calls are TRBV18 and TRBJ2-2; TRBD2 matches at 9 bases. Trimming at V came to 3 bases and at J to 7 bases, leaving 9 bases not matched to a gene. CDR3 size: 16 residues. Germline V gene data show CDR1 as KGHSH and CDR2 as LQKENI. The CDR3 here is CASSPRTSDMGGELFF. CDR3 DNA: TGTGCCAGCTCACCGCGGACTAGCGATATGGGCGGGGAGCTGTTTTTT.

The chain is built from TRBV5-1 and TRBJ1-1, with D possibly matching TRBD1 (6 bases). The CDR3 consists of 14 residues. Trimming pared 0 bases from V and 1 base from J, leaving 7 bases between. CDR1 is SGHRS and CDR2 is YFSETQ in the germline V gene. CDR3 DNA: TGCGCCAGCAGCTTGGCGGGACAGAACACTGAAGCTTTCTTT. Its protein product is CASSLAGQNTEAFF.

The rearrangement joins TRBV6-1 to TRBJ1-5, with 9 bases aligning to TRBD1. Trimming removed 8 bases from V and 6 bases from J; junction bases left unmatched: 8. The germline gives CDR1 MNHNS, CDR2 SASEGT. CDR3 length equals 14 residues. As DNA, the CDR3 is TGTGCCAGCGAAACCGGGACAGGGTTTCAGCCCCAGCATTTT. Translation: CASETGTGFQPQHF.

The CDR3 loop is CAGSPLGQGDPWGYGYTF. The CDR3 region has the DNA TGTGCCGGATCACCGCTGGGACAGGGGGACCCCTGGGGCTATGGCTACACCTTC. The V and J genes are TRBV7-9 and TRBJ1-2; TRBD1 matches at 11 bases. This CDR3 has 18 residues. J was trimmed by 4 bases and V by 11 bases; bases with no gene match: 21. CDR1 is SEHNR, CDR2 FQNEAQ, per germline (reference sequence).

This clone showed up just once. The chain combines TRBV6-1 with TRBJ2-7; 11 nucleotides agree with TRBD2. Germline trimming cut 1 base from V and 4 bases from J; bases unmatched to any gene: 3. CDR1 and CDR2 from the germline V gene are MNHNS and SASEGT. This CDR3 has 15 residues. The CDR3 spells CASSEDSGGAYEQYF. The DNA of the CDR3 is TGTGCCAGCAGTGAAGATAGCGGGGGGGCATACGAGCAGTACTTC.

This rearrangement joins TRBV2 to TRBJ2-4; 8 bases are shared with TRBD2. Losses at the gene ends were 6 bases for V and 3 bases for J; bases not matched to a gene: 10. The CDR3 extends over 16 amino acids. Germline CDR1 is SNHLY and CDR2 is FYNNEI. The CDR3 DNA follows: TGTGCCAGCAGGCAACGGACTAGCCCTAACAAAAACATTCAGTACTTC. Protein: CASRQRTSPNKNIQYF. Using reference TRBV2 and TRBJ2-4 for the parts outside the CDR3, the full variable domain is EPEVTQTPSHQVTQMGQEVILRCVPISNHLYFYWYRQILGQKVEFLVSFYNNEISEKSEIFDDQFSVERPDGSNFTLKIRSTKLEDSAMYFCASRQRTSPNKNIQYFGAGTRLSVL.

The chain combines TRBV9 with TRBJ2-7, with D possibly being TRBD2 (6 bases). The CDR3 sequence is 15 residues long. The germline V and J ends were trimmed by 0 bases and 5 bases, with 15 bases remaining between them. Germline lookup yields CDR1 SGDLS and CDR2 YYNGEE. Here the CDR3 DNA reads TGTGCCAGCAGCGTAGGGTGGGCTAGCGTTGACGAGCAGTACTTC. It yields the protein CASSVGWASVDEQYF.

V gene TRBV9 combines with J gene TRBJ1-1; unclear D gene. V lost 0 bases and J 4 bases, leaving 13 bases between the germline ends. CDR1 is SGDLS, CDR2 YYNGEE, per germline. The CDR3 is made up of 15 amino acids. CDR3 coding DNA: TGTGCCAGCAGCGTAGGACACCCCCCGAGCACTGAAGCTTTCTTT. Encoded protein: CASSVGHPPSTEAFF.

This clone is a singleton in its sample. The rearrangement joins TRBV7-3 to TRBJ2-5, with 10 bases that match TRBD2. This CDR3 contains 14 residues. Germline V gene data show CDR1 as SGHTA and CDR2 as FQGTGA. V trimming: 5 bases; J trimming: 4 bases; junction bases outside the gene matches: 4. CDR3 DNA sequence: TGTGCCAGCAGCCCTAGCGGGAGAGGAGAGACCCAGTACTTC. Translation gives CASSPSGRGETQYF.

This chain joins TRBV5-8 and TRBJ1-2; possible D gene TRBD1, 6 bases. The length of the CDR3 is 16 residues. Trimming removed 0 bases at V and 2 bases at J, with 14 bases between. Germline V gene data show CDR1 as SGHTS and CDR2 as YDEGEE. The CDR3 DNA reads TGTGCCAGCAGCTTGGGTCTGGCAGGGGAAAACTATGGCTACACCTTC. Translated, it gives CASSLGLAGENYGYTF.

The J gene is TRBJ1-1, the V gene TRBV10-3; TRBD1 might be the D (6 bases). CDR3 size: 13 residues. With 11 bases removed from V and 1 base from J, the gap between germline ends came to 14 bases. Looked up from germline, CDR1 is ENHRY and CDR2 is SYGVKD. The DNA for the CDR3 is TGTGCCGCCACCGGACAGCAGAACACTGAAGCTTTCTTT. Translated: CAATGQQNTEAFF.

The V call is TRBV5-5, the J call TRBJ1-1; D is possibly TRBD1 (5 bases). Germline V CDR1 and CDR2: SGHKS, YYEKEE (reference sequence). With 2 bases removed from V and 1 base from J, the gap between germline ends came to 12 bases. This CDR3 comprises 15 residues. The chain's CDR3 is CASSFTGLTNTEAFF. The CDR3 DNA is TGTGCCAGCAGCTTTACGGGACTTACGAACACTGAAGCTTTCTTT.

V usage is TRBV5-6 and J usage is TRBJ2-1; 8 bases are a match to TRBD1. Per the germline V gene, CDR1 is SGHDT and CDR2 is YYEEEE. The CDR3 is 13 residues long. V gave up 5 bases and J gave up 11 bases; unmatched junction bases: 9. CDR3 loop: CASRSWAGGKQFF. CDR3 in DNA: TGTGCCAGCAGGTCCTGGGCAGGGGGCAAGCAGTTCTTC.